A selection of T cell receptor beta chains follows, all from one sample in a study of PD-L1 blockade in urothelial cancer. Assay: immunoSEQ multiplex PCR; the TCRdb copy retains only in-frame clones and omits some. This sample carries 70,000 to 90,000 clones, about 81% of them seen once, and the ten largest clones take around 9.5%. Specimen: PBMCs, collected around atezolizumab (anti-PD-L1) treatment. These receptor sequences come from a man between 65 and 85 years old with urothelial cancer. Both conserved end residues are part of each CDR3. D genes are given only for firm matches. Clone sizes are given selectively: once, few, many, or a class where the clone is expanded.

v_call: TRBV19; d_call: NA; j_call: TRBJ1-1; clone_size: many; cdr3_nt: TGTGCCAGTAGTCTACAGGGACCCACTGAAGCTTTCTTT; cdr3_aa: CASSLQGPTEAFF
v_call: TRBV5-6; d_call: NA; j_call: TRBJ1-5; clone_size: NA; cdr3_nt: TGTGCCAGCAGCTTGAGCAGGATTGGGCAGCCCCAGCATTTT; cdr3_aa: CASSLSRIGQPQHF
v_call: TRBV11-1; d_call: NA; j_call: TRBJ1-6; clone_size: NA; cdr3_nt: TGTGCCAGCAGCTCTAACTCGCGTTATTCACCCCTCCACTTT; cdr3_aa: CASSSNSRYSPLHF
v_call: TRBV5-6; d_call: TRBD2; j_call: TRBJ2-3; clone_size: NA; cdr3_nt: TGTGCCAGCAGCTTTAGCGGGGGGGCCAAGGATACGCAGTATTTT; cdr3_aa: CASSFSGGAKDTQYF
v_call: TRBV1; d_call: NA; j_call: TRBJ2-7; clone_size: NA; cdr3_nt: TGCACCAGCACCCCTCCACCTTTTAGCGGAAGGGGAACCTACGAGCAGTACTTC; cdr3_aa: CTSTPPPFSGRGTYEQYF
v_call: TRBV5-1; d_call: TRBD1; j_call: TRBJ1-2; clone_size: NA; cdr3_nt: TGCGCCAGCAGCGAGGGGACAGGGGAAAGCGGCTACACCTTC; cdr3_aa: CASSEGTGESGYTF
v_call: TRBV5-6; d_call: TRBD1; j_call: TRBJ2-5; clone_size: NA; cdr3_nt: TGTGCCAGCAGCTTGGCCCTGGACAGGGGAACAGAGACCCAGTACTTC; cdr3_aa: CASSLALDRGTETQYF
v_call: TRBV10-3; d_call: TRBD1; j_call: TRBJ1-1; clone_size: NA; cdr3_nt: TGTGCCATCAGAACGGACAGGGGGAACACTGAAGCTTTCTTT; cdr3_aa: CAIRTDRGNTEAFF
v_call: TRBV7-2; d_call: NA; j_call: TRBJ1-5; clone_size: NA; cdr3_nt: TGTGCCAGCAGCCTCGGACAGCCCGGGGAGCCCCAGCATTTT; cdr3_aa: CASSLGQPGEPQHF
v_call: TRBV7-2; d_call: TRBD2; j_call: TRBJ2-3; clone_size: NA; cdr3_nt: TGTGCCAGCAGCTTTAGCAGCGGGGGCACAGATACGCAGTATTTT; cdr3_aa: CASSFSSGGTDTQYF